These 28 T cell receptor beta chains share one sample of origin, sequenced in a study of blood T cells in healthy people across ages. A second about 6 to 11 cycle PCR used barcoded and J-beta primers. TCRdb re-called the 5' RACE reads with MiXCR, one entry per CDR3 protein. This sample has some 710,000 distinct CDR3 sequences, with about a fifth found just once. Sequenced material: blood. The source of these receptors is a man aged 65 to 79 in good health.

In this sample, this clonotype turned up a few times. This rearrangement joins TRBV29-1 to TRBJ2-5; 7 nucleotides match TRBD2. Germline V gene data show CDR1 as SQVTM and CDR2 as ANQGSEA. J lost 5 bases, V lost 5 bases, and 14 bases had no gene match. The CDR3 extends over 15 amino acids. CDR3 sequence: CSVLGGSPAWETQYF. Here the CDR3 DNA reads TGCAGCGTTCTCGGGGGGAGCCCTGCATGGGAGACCCAGTACTTC.

This chain uses TRBV6-5 with TRBJ1-5, with D tentatively TRBD1 (6 bases). The ends were cut back, 6 bases at V and 9 bases at J, with 15 bases in the middle. This CDR3 is built from 13 residues. Per germline, CDR1 MNHEY and CDR2 SVGAGI. The DNA for the CDR3 is TGTGCCAGCAGCAGAGACAGGACTTGGCCCCAGCATTTT. Its translation is CASSRDRTWPQHF.

The V gene is TRBV7-6, the J gene TRBJ2-2; D is undetermined. V gave up 5 bases and J gave up 1 base, with 8 bases separating them. Germline V lookup: CDR1 SGHVS, CDR2 FNYEAQ. CDR3 size: 14 residues. The CDR3 region is CASSTVGNTGELFF. DNA for the CDR3: TGTGCCAGCAGCACCGTCGGGAACACCGGGGAGCTGTTTTTT.

Only a few counts were recorded for this clonotype. The chain carries TRBV12-5 and TRBJ2-1; 8 positions agree with TRBD2. J was trimmed by 4 bases and V by 4 bases; bases with no gene match: 9. Germline V gene lookup returns CDR1 LGHNT and CDR2 FRNRAP. The CDR3 extends over 16 amino acids. In DNA, the CDR3 is TGTGCTAGTGGTTCCCCGGCAGAGCGGGGGTACAATGAGCAGTTCTTC. It encodes CASGSPAERGYNEQFF. Complete variable domain (other parts from reference TRBV12-5 and TRBJ2-1): DARVTQTPRHKVTEMGQEVTMRCQPILGHNTVFWYRQTMMQGLELLAYFRNRAPLDDSGMPKDRFSAEMPDATLATLKIQPSEPRDSAVYFCASGSPAERGYNEQFFGPGTRLTVL.

This clonotype was counted between two and nine times. This chain uses TRBV30 with TRBJ1-2; D remains ambiguous. Per the germline V gene, CDR1 is GTSNPN and CDR2 is SVGIG (reference sequence). Trimming left V 0 bases short and J 6 bases short, with 5 bases between. CDR3 length: 11 residues. The CDR3 DNA is TGTGCCTGGAGTGTGGGAGATGGCTACACCTTC. Protein product: CAWSVGDGYTF.

CDR3 residues: CSAGGTGTEKLFF. In DNA, the CDR3 is TGCAGTGCGGGAGGGACGGGGACTGAAAAACTGTTTTTT. The V and J genes are TRBV20-1 and TRBJ1-4; D is perhaps TRBD1 (5 bases). The germline gives CDR1 DFQATT, CDR2 SNEGSKA (reference sequence). The V and J ends lost 6 bases and 7 bases respectively, with 15 bases between them. This CDR3 contains 13 residues.

In its sample, this clonotype was seen many times. The chain recombines TRBV27 with TRBJ1-1; D is undetermined. V was trimmed by 4 bases and J by 1 base, leaving 10 bases between them. This CDR3 comprises 14 residues. Germline loops: CDR1 MNHEY, CDR2 SMNVEV (reference sequence). The CDR3 nucleotides are TGTGCCAGCAGTTCCCCGGGAAGGAACACTGAAGCTTTCTTT. Protein: CASSSPGRNTEAFF.

This clonotype has more than one count but fewer than ten. The chain couples TRBV6-2 or TRBV6-3 to TRBJ1-6; 7 positions match TRBD1. This CDR3 region has 12 residues. V lost 10 bases, J lost 6 bases, and 3 bases stayed unmatched. In germline, CDR1 is MNHEY, CDR2 SVGEGT. This CDR3 reads CATRQGNSPLHF. The CDR3 coding sequence is TGTGCCACCAGACAGGGTAATTCACCCCTCCACTTT.

This chain joins TRBV3-1 and TRBJ2-1, with 7 bases that match TRBD2. The CDR3 length is 15 residues. Unmatched junction bases numbered 6, after V lost 3 bases and J lost 4 bases. Per germline, CDR1 LGHDT and CDR2 YNNKEL (reference sequence). The CDR3 is CASSQMSGEYNEQFF. CDR3 in DNA: TGTGCCAGCAGCCAGATGAGCGGGGAGTACAATGAGCAGTTCTTC.

This clonotype was observed a few times. The chain carries TRBV27 and TRBJ2-6; the D is unclear. The CDR3 loop spans 16 amino acids. Trimming took 6 bases from V and 4 from J, leaving 16 bases between them. CDR1 is MNHEY and CDR2 is SMNVEV in the germline V gene (reference sequence). CDR3 sequence reads: CASSPSAVYGANVLTF. The CDR3 DNA is TGTGCCAGCAGCCCGTCGGCAGTGTACGGGGCCAACGTCCTGACTTTC.

This clonotype was detected a few times. The junction departs from germline at one end; a sequencing error may be responsible. The chain couples TRBV10-3 to TRBJ2-4; TRBD1 agrees at 8 bases. CDR3 length equals 16 residues. Germline V lookup: CDR1 ENHRY, CDR2 SYGVKD. CDR3 loop: CAISEIETGVKNTQYF. The DNA for the CDR3 is TGTGCCATCAGTGAGATAGAGACAGGGGTCAAAAACACTCAGTACTTC.

This clonotype occurred a few times. The gene calls are TRBV29-1 and TRBJ1-1; no firm D call. CDR3 size: 14 residues. Per the germline V gene, CDR1 is SQVTM and CDR2 is ANQGSEA. Deletions cut 5 bases from V and 3 bases from J, with 16 bases between. The CDR3 sequence is CSVWTMWRDTEAFF. In nucleotides, the CDR3 is TGCAGCGTTTGGACGATGTGGCGGGACACTGAAGCTTTCTTT.

This rearrangement joins TRBV7-2 to TRBJ2-4; 10 positions agree with TRBD2. The ends lost 0 bases at V and 5 bases at J; junction bases unmatched: 1. The CDR3 consists of 15 residues. The germline CDR1 and CDR2 sequences are SGHTA and FQGNSA. The CDR3 loop is CASSLAGTSENIQYF. CDR3 bases: TGTGCCAGCAGCTTAGCCGGGACTAGCGAAAACATTCAGTACTTC.

The rearrangement links TRBV10-3 to TRBJ2-7; no reliable D call. Germline V gives CDR1 ENHRY, CDR2 SYGVKD. This CDR3 contains 13 residues. The V end lost 6 bases, the J end lost 0 bases, and 9 bases lay between the germline ends. CDR3: CAISASSSYEQYF. DNA of the CDR3: TGTGCCATCAGCGCTTCCAGCTCCTACGAGCAGTACTTC.

In nucleotides, the CDR3 is TGTGCCAGCAGTGAGGAGACTACCTACAATGAGCAGTTCTTC. Its translation: CASSEETTYNEQFF. The chain combines TRBV6-4 with TRBJ2-1, with TRBD2 as a possible D gene (5 bases). CDR3 length: 14 amino acids. Trimming removed 3 bases from V and 2 bases from J, with 8 bases in between. In germline, CDR1 is MRHNA, CDR2 SNTAGT.

This clonotype was detected a few times. The genes are TRBV3-1 and TRBJ1-1; D possibly corresponds to TRBD1 (6 bases). Between the trimmed V and J ends, which lost 4 bases and 4 bases, there was a span of 10 bases. CDR3 length: 13 residues. Germline CDR1 is LGHDT and CDR2 is YNNKEL (reference sequence). The CDR3: CASSRGAPTEAFF. CDR3 bases: TGTGCCAGCAGCCGGGGGGCGCCCACTGAAGCTTTCTTT.

The chain is built from TRBV6-2 or TRBV6-3 and TRBJ2-1; TRBD2 agrees at 9 bases. The DNA end is more similar to TRBJ2-7, so the J call may be wrong. This CDR3 is 17 amino acids long. Germline CDR1 MNHEY, CDR2 SVGEGT. CDR3 sequence reads: CASSSVLAGLSAYEQYV. For the CDR3, the DNA is TGTGCCAGCAGTTCAGTCCTAGCGGGGCTATCAGCCTACGAGCAGTACGTC.

This sequence joins TRBV18 and TRBJ2-1; 10 bases fit TRBD2. Trimming cost V 2 bases and J 3 bases; bases outside gene matches: 10. The CDR3 is 18 amino acids. Germline-derived CDR1 and CDR2 are KGHSH and LQKENI. The CDR3 is CASSPSPSGTSVYNEQFF. As DNA, the CDR3 is TGTGCCAGCTCACCAAGTCCTTCCGGGACTAGCGTCTACAATGAGCAGTTCTTC.

The V call is TRBV20-1, the J call TRBJ2-3; D gene uncertain. In germline, CDR1 is DFQATT, CDR2 SNEGSKA (reference sequence). This CDR3 is 14 amino acids long. The V end lost 1 base, the J end lost 0 bases, and 8 bases lay between the germline ends. CDR3 loop: CSARGVTSTDTQYF. The CDR3 region has the DNA TGCAGTGCTAGAGGGGTTACTAGCACAGATACGCAGTATTTT.

The rearrangement links TRBV3-1 to TRBJ1-2; D is unclear. The CDR3 runs 14 residues. V shed 3 bases and J shed 2 bases, with 10 bases lying between them. Per germline, CDR1 LGHDT and CDR2 YNNKEL (reference sequence). Written as DNA, the CDR3 is TGTGCCAGCAGCCACCCTGACGGGAACTATGGCTACACCTTC. Encoded protein: CASSHPDGNYGYTF. Complete variable domain (other parts from reference TRBV3-1 and TRBJ1-2): DTAVSQTPKYLVTQMGNDKSIKCEQNLGHDTMYWYKQDSKKFLKIMFSYNNKELIINETVPNRFSPKSPDKAHLNLHINSLELGDSAVYFCASSHPDGNYGYTFGSGTRLTVV.

Concerning this clonotype: The junction departs from germline at one end; a sequencing error may be responsible. The J gene is TRBJ2-6, the V gene TRBV4-3; D not resolved. The CDR3 is 17 amino acids. Per the germline V gene, CDR1 is LGHNA and CDR2 is YSLEER. CDR3 amino acids: CAGSRERSNSGANVLTF. CDR3 nucleotide sequence: TGCGCCGGCAGCCGAGAGAGATCCAACTCTGGGGCCAACGTCCTGACTTTC.

The chain couples TRBV3-1 to TRBJ1-2; D not certain. The CDR3 extends over 14 amino acids. Per the germline V gene, CDR1 is LGHDT and CDR2 is YNNKEL (reference sequence). The V end lost 2 bases, the J end lost 2 bases, and 9 bases lay between the germline ends. This chain's CDR3 is CASSQLELNYGYTF. CDR3 sequence (DNA): TGTGCCAGCAGCCAACTCGAGTTAAACTATGGCTACACCTTC.

The chain combines TRBV29-1 with TRBJ2-1; TRBD1 might be the D (6 bases). Germline V lookup: CDR1 SQVTM, CDR2 ANQGSEA. V lost 5 bases to trimming and J lost 6 bases, with 8 bases between them. This CDR3 has 11 amino acids. The CDR3 DNA follows: TGCAGCGTTTGGGGGCGCAATGAGCAGTTCTTC. It codes for CSVWGRNEQFF.

The chain is built from TRBV7-9 and TRBJ2-4, with a tentative D call TRBD1 (6 bases). V lost 5 bases to trimming and J lost 0 bases, with 14 bases between them. Germline CDR1 and CDR2: SEHNR and FQNEAQ (reference sequence). The CDR3 covers 16 residues. CDR3 nucleotides: TGTGCCAGCAGCCGGGGACAAATACTAGCCAAAAACATTCAGTACTTC. This codes for CASSRGQILAKNIQYF.

The chain joins TRBV28 to TRBJ2-1; D remains unclear. This CDR3 is 15 amino acids long. Germline assignment: CDR1 MDHEN and CDR2 SYDVKM. Deletions cut 6 bases from V and 0 bases from J, with 12 bases between. The CDR3 nucleotides are TGTGCCAGCAGCATTCAGACGCCCTCCTACAATGAGCAGTTCTTC. Its protein is CASSIQTPSYNEQFF.

In its sample, this clonotype was seen many times. This chain links TRBV4-1 with TRBJ1-5; D call uncertain. The V end lost 0 bases, the J end lost 6 bases, and 15 bases lay between the germline ends. CDR1 is MGHRA, CDR2 YSYEKL, per germline. The CDR3 contains 16 residues. The chain's CDR3 is CASSQDWNSVGQPQHF. The CDR3 nucleotides read TGCGCCAGCAGCCAAGATTGGAACTCAGTCGGTCAGCCCCAGCATTTT.

This clonotype was detected only a few times. The CDR3 carries no conserved terminal phenylalanine or tryptophan, so it likely arises from a read error. The chain links TRBV29-1 to TRBJ2-5, with TRBD1 as a possible D gene (5 bases). CDR1 and CDR2 (germline): SQVTM, ANQGSEA. V dropped 5 bases and J dropped 11 bases, with 15 bases sitting between them. The CDR3 has 11 amino acids. The CDR3 sequence is CSVLQGRHQYV. CDR3 nucleotides: TGCAGCGTTCTCCAGGGAAGGCATCAGTACGTC.

This chain links TRBV4-3 with TRBJ1-4; D is perhaps TRBD1 (6 bases). Germline-derived CDR1 and CDR2 are LGHNA and YSLEER. This CDR3 spans 15 amino acids. The V and J ends lost 1 base and 7 bases respectively, with 13 bases between them. The CDR3 DNA is TGCGCCAGCAGCCAAGCATGGGTAGGGGGTGAAAAACTGTTTTTT. It yields the protein CASSQAWVGGEKLFF.